This T cell receptor (beta chain) was observed in a study of T cell clones after liver transplantation. General observations from the study: Graft donor-reactive T cells may have migrated into the graft rather than being deleted.

Proliferating CFSE-low MLR cells were sequenced to define alloreactive TCRbeta sequences. Pre-transplant recipient cells responded to graft donor PBMCs, splenocytes, lymph-node cells, or third-party PBMCs. To note about this clone: No antigen is known for it.

Germline CDR1 is GTSNPN and CDR2 is SVGIG (reference sequence). The CDR3 is made up of 16 amino acids. J lost 5 bases, V lost 8 bases, and 16 bases had no gene match. Produced via immunoSEQ multiplex PCR; TCRdb's table is partial and in-frame only. The data show roughly 5,200 clones, 25% to 30% seen once. This receptor was taken from a human patient who received a liver transplant. Some T cells may have originated in the graft donor. The chain carries TRBV30 and TRBJ2-2; 8 positions match TRBD2. Specimen: CD4+ T cells from cultured PBMCs. CDR3 amino acids: CAQGASGLNPTGELFF. The CDR3 DNA sequence: TGTGCCCAGGGAGCTAGCGGGCTTAACCCAACCGGGGAGCTGTTTTTT.